A single sample is the source of the 27 T cell receptor beta chains below, sequenced in a study of T cell changes during pregnancy in multiple sclerosis. Method: immunoSEQ multiplex PCR; TCRdb's copy keeps in-frame clones and lacks some. The table has around 40,000 clones, about 92% seen once; the top ten hold roughly 0.67%. The material sequenced was CD4+ T cells from peripheral blood mononuclear cells, taken in the third trimester of pregnancy. These receptor sequences come from a female donor with multiple sclerosis, enrolled in a pregnancy study.

The chain is built from TRBV18 and TRBJ2-1, with D possibly being TRBD2 (6 bases). The CDR3 is 16 residues long. Germline CDR1 is KGHSH and CDR2 is LQKENI. Deletions cut 3 bases from V and 4 bases from J, with 16 bases between. CDR3 region: CASSPRELKSYNEQFF. Written as DNA, the CDR3 is TGTGCCAGCTCACCCCGGGAGCTCAAATCGTACAATGAGCAGTTCTTC.

This chain links TRBV28 with TRBJ2-5, with 7 positions matching TRBD2. This CDR3 is built from 15 residues. V was clipped by 5 bases and J by 1 base; unmatched bases: 7. Germline values: CDR1 MDHEN, CDR2 SYDVKM. The CDR3 sequence is CASSRSLAVQETQYF. DNA of the CDR3: TGTGCCAGCAGTCGATCCCTAGCGGTCCAAGAGACCCAGTACTTC.

The V gene is TRBV29-1, the J gene TRBJ2-5; a possible D gene is TRBD1 (6 bases). Germline V CDR1 and CDR2: SQVTM, ANQGSEA. The CDR3 spans 11 residues. Trimming stripped 6 bases from V and 5 bases from J, with 10 bases between. CDR3 bases: TGCAGCGTGGACAGTTCCGAGACCCAGTACTTC. It encodes CSVDSSETQYF.

J is TRBJ2-7 and V is TRBV7-9, with 7 bases lining up with TRBD1. CDR3 length: 15 residues. Trimming at V came to 5 bases and at J to 1 base, leaving 8 bases not matched to a gene. Germline-derived CDR1 and CDR2 are SEHNR and FQNEAQ (reference sequence). CDR3 nucleotides: TGTGCCAGCAGCCCTAGACAGGGAAGGTCCTACGAGCAGTACTTC. Protein: CASSPRQGRSYEQYF.

The gene calls are TRBV11-2 and TRBJ2-7; D might be TRBD2 (6 bases). CDR3 length: 12 amino acids. Trimming removed 5 bases from V and 3 bases from J, with 8 bases in between. The germline V gene has CDR1 SGHAT and CDR2 FQNNGV. CDR3 DNA sequence: TGTGCCAGCAGCGCCGGGAGCTACGAGCAGTACTTC. It yields the protein CASSAGSYEQYF.

This sequence joins TRBV5-1 and TRBJ2-7; TRBD2 matches at 15 bases. This CDR3 is built from 15 residues. Germline V gives CDR1 SGHRS, CDR2 YFSETQ. J gave up 3 bases and V 4 bases, and 2 bases lay outside the gene matches. The CDR3 here is CASSRTSGGGYEQYF. Written as DNA, the CDR3 is TGCGCCAGCAGCCGGACTAGCGGGGGGGGCTACGAGCAGTACTTC.

The chain joins TRBV5-5 to TRBJ1-1; D is perhaps TRBD1 (5 bases). Germline lookup yields CDR1 SGHKS and CDR2 YYEKEE (reference sequence). Trimming took off 2 bases at V and 3 bases at J, with 17 bases between the two ends. The CDR3 contains 16 residues. This CDR3 reads CASSLPSTARDTEAFF. The CDR3, as DNA: TGTGCCAGCAGCTTACCCTCGACAGCCCGGGACACTGAAGCTTTCTTT.

The chain uses TRBV7-2 and TRBJ2-3; TRBD2 agrees at 9 bases. The V gene's germline CDR1 is SGHTA and CDR2 FQGNSA. V lost 1 base and J lost 9; bases outside the gene matches: 17. CDR3 size: 18 residues. CDR3 in amino acids: CASSLGANFAGGGETQYF. Here the CDR3 DNA reads TGTGCCAGCAGCTTAGGGGCGAACTTTGCGGGAGGGGGAGAGACGCAGTATTTT.

The chain combines TRBV5-1 with TRBJ1-1; D is unresolved. V was shortened by 4 bases and J by 3 bases, with 19 bases between the two germline ends. Germline assignment: CDR1 SGHRS and CDR2 YFSETQ. CDR3 length: 16 residues. CDR3 coding DNA: TGCGCCAGCAGCCTATTATTTGCGGGTAGGGACACTGAAGCTTTCTTT. Amino acids: CASSLLFAGRDTEAFF. Supplemented by reference TRBV5-1 and TRBJ1-1, the full variable domain reads KAGVTQTPRYLIKTRGQQVTLSCSPISGHRSVSWYQQTPGQGLQFLFEYFSETQRNKGNFPGRFSGRQFSNSRSEMNVSTLELGDSALYLCASSLLFAGRDTEAFFGQGTRLTVV.

This chain joins TRBV29-1 and TRBJ2-5; 7 nucleotides match TRBD1. In germline, CDR1 is SQVTM, CDR2 ANQGSEA. The trim removed 5 bases at V and 4 bases at J, leaving 1 base unmatched. The CDR3 has 11 residues. CDR3 protein: CSVTGVETQYF. In DNA, the CDR3 is TGCAGCGTTACAGGGGTAGAGACCCAGTACTTC.

The chain is built from TRBV28 and TRBJ1-3; 9 bases match TRBD1. The CDR3 is 14 residues long. V trimming: 6 bases; J trimming: 6 bases; junction bases outside the gene matches: 6. Germline CDR1 and CDR2: MDHEN and SYDVKM. The CDR3 nucleotides read TGTGCCAGCAGACCACAGGGGGCCGTAAACACCATATATTTT. Translating gives CASRPQGAVNTIYF.

Note on this clone: As the CDR3 is not closed by the conserved phenylalanine or tryptophan, this likely results from a read error. The DNA is omitted, as the CDR3 cannot be located on it reliably, and the CDR3 follows TCRdb's listing. J is TRBJ2-4 and V is TRBV11-2; the D segment call TRBD2 is taken from the table without a DNA check. A total of 13 residues make up the CDR3, ends included. The V gene's germline CDR1 is SGHAT and CDR2 FQNNGV. Here the CDR3 reads CASSFSTSGGLSV.

The chain is built from TRBV19 and TRBJ1-5; a weak D match, TRBD1 (5 bases). The CDR3 is 15 amino acids. V was cut by 8 bases and J by 2 bases, with 16 bases left in between. Looked up from germline, CDR1 is LNHDA and CDR2 is SQIVND (reference sequence). CDR3 DNA: TGTGCCAGTGGGGCGGGGTTAACAGGCAATCAGCCCCAGCATTTT. It yields the protein CASGAGLTGNQPQHF.

The chain recombines TRBV18 with TRBJ1-6; 9 nucleotides agree with TRBD1. The CDR3 is 19 amino acids. The J segment lost 10 bases and the V segment lost 3 bases, leaving 19 bases of the junction unmatched. CDR1 is KGHSH, CDR2 LQKENI, per germline. The CDR3 nucleotides are TGTGCCAGCTCACCCCGGTCCGTCGGAGGGGGACAGGGAGTATCACCCCTCCACTTT. Translated: CASSPRSVGGGQGVSPLHF.

V and J are TRBV7-9 and TRBJ2-7; D is unclear. Looked up from germline, CDR1 is SEHNR and CDR2 is FQNEAQ (reference sequence). This CDR3 region has 14 residues. V was clipped by 0 bases and J by 7 bases, with 13 bases between them. The CDR3 loop reads CASSLAAALTEQYF. CDR3 nucleotides: TGTGCCAGCAGCTTAGCAGCCGCCCTTACGGAGCAGTACTTC. Looking up the rest from reference TRBV7-9 and TRBJ2-7 gives the full variable domain: DTGVSQNPRHKITKRGQNVTFRCDPISEHNRLYWYRQTLGQGPEFLTYFQNEAQLEKSRLLSDRFSAERPKGSFSTLEIQRTEQGDSAMYLCASSLAAALTEQYFGPGTRLTVT.

The chain combines TRBV25-1 with TRBJ1-2, with D unclear. V was shortened by 1 base and J by 7 bases, with 7 bases between the two germline ends. The CDR3 length is 12 residues. Germline-derived CDR1 and CDR2 are MGHDK and SYGVNS. The CDR3 coding sequence is TGTGCCAGCAGTGAATCGAGCTTTGGCTACACCTTC. Its protein product is CASSESSFGYTF.

The table lists this clone with a count of one. The CDR3 DNA reads TGTGCCAGCAGTTCCCCAGGGGGCAGGGGAGCCAAAAACATTCAGTACTTC. Translating gives CASSSPGGRGAKNIQYF. V and J are TRBV28 and TRBJ2-4, with 8 positions matching TRBD1. Germline-derived CDR1 and CDR2 are MDHEN and SYDVKM. Trimming cost V 4 bases and J 0 bases; bases outside gene matches: 8. The CDR3 sequence is 17 residues long.

V usage is TRBV7-2 and J usage is TRBJ2-5; D not resolved. The CDR3 totals 15 residues. The V gene lost 3 bases and the J gene lost 4 bases, with 15 bases spanning the gap. Germline assignment: CDR1 SGHTA and CDR2 FQGNSA. CDR3 sequence: CASSFVALWRETQYF. The CDR3 DNA reads TGTGCCAGCAGCTTCGTAGCTTTGTGGAGAGAGACCCAGTACTTC.

This chain joins TRBV6-6 and TRBJ1-4, with 7 bases matching TRBD1. The CDR3 totals 15 residues. V dropped 6 bases and J dropped 4; count of bases not matched to a gene: 8. Germline V gene data show CDR1 as MNHNY and CDR2 as SVGAGI (reference sequence). CDR3 sequence (DNA): TGTGCCAGCAGGGAATACAGGGGTGATAATGAAAAACTGTTTTTT. Amino acids: CASREYRGDNEKLFF.

In this sample, this clone turned up once. The V call is TRBV29-1, the J call TRBJ2-2, with a tentative D call TRBD1 (5 bases). Trimming pared 8 bases from V and 6 bases from J, leaving 13 bases between. This CDR3 contains 12 residues. The germline V gene has CDR1 SQVTM and CDR2 ANQGSEA. CDR3 region: CSFTSGPGELFF. As DNA, the CDR3 is TGCAGCTTCACTTCAGGGCCCGGGGAGCTGTTTTTT.

The chain has TRBV23-1 and TRBJ1-5, with D hard to call. TRBV23-1 is identified as an open reading frame with a role that is uncertain. Trimming left V 0 bases short and J 11 bases short, with 8 bases between. The CDR3 has 12 residues. For the CDR3, the DNA is TGCGCCAGCAGTCAATCTGTCGAGGCCCAGCATTTT. Protein sequence: CASSQSVEAQHF.

The J gene is TRBJ2-5, the V gene TRBV5-5; 8 bases line up with TRBD2. The ends lost 0 bases at V and 2 bases at J; junction bases unmatched: 6. Germline V gene lookup returns CDR1 SGHKS and CDR2 YYEKEE (reference sequence). The CDR3 sequence is 16 residues long. CDR3 sequence (DNA): TGTGCCAGCAGCTTGGGGGCGGGGGGTAAACAAGAGACCCAGTACTTC. Translation: CASSLGAGGKQETQYF. Together with reference TRBV5-5 and TRBJ2-5, the CDR3 gives the full variable domain: DAGVTQSPTHLIKTRGQQVTLRCSPISGHKSVSWYQQVLGQGPQFIFQYYEKEERGRGNFPDRFSARQFPNYSSELNVNALLLGDSALYLCASSLGAGGKQETQYFGPGTRLLVL.

V usage is TRBV4-3 and J usage is TRBJ1-6; D unclear. The V end was cut by 1 base, the J end by 11 bases, with 9 bases between. Germline V gene lookup returns CDR1 LGHNA and CDR2 YSLEER. CDR3 length equals 13 residues. The CDR3 DNA reads as TGCGCCAGCAGCCAAGTAGCGGGGACACCCCTCCACTTT. The encoded protein is CASSQVAGTPLHF.

The V and J genes are TRBV6-5 and TRBJ2-5; 7 bases are a match to TRBD2. CDR3 length: 16 amino acids. CDR1 and CDR2 from the germline V gene are MNHEY and SVGAGI. The V and J ends lost 3 bases and 2 bases, in that order; junction bases with no gene match: 9. The DNA for the CDR3 is TGTGCCAGCAGTTATCGTGGGGGGGGAAGGCAAGAGACCCAGTACTTC. This translates into CASSYRGGGRQETQYF.

V usage is TRBV7-9 and J usage is TRBJ2-7, with 11 bases identical to TRBD2. CDR3 size: 18 residues. CDR1 is SEHNR and CDR2 is FQNEAQ in the germline V gene (reference sequence). V was clipped by 5 bases and J by 3 bases; unmatched bases: 15. The CDR3 DNA sequence: TGTGCCAGCAGCCGATCTCTCTCGACTAGCGGGGACGGCTACGAGCAGTACTTC. Translation gives CASSRSLSTSGDGYEQYF.

The V and J genes are TRBV28 and TRBJ1-5; tentative D call: TRBD1 (5 bases). Per the germline V gene, CDR1 is MDHEN and CDR2 is SYDVKM. The length of the CDR3 is 17 residues. Trimming left V 6 bases short and J 1 base short, with 19 bases between. The chain's CDR3 is CASSPWGRGASNQPQHF. The DNA of the CDR3 is TGTGCCAGCAGCCCCTGGGGGAGGGGAGCGAGCAATCAGCCCCAGCATTTT. Using reference TRBV28 and TRBJ1-5 for the parts outside the CDR3, the full variable domain is DVKVTQSSRYLVKRTGEKVFLECVQDMDHENMFWYRQDPGLGLRLIYFSYDVKMKEKGDIPEGYSVSREKKERFSLILESASTNQTSMYLCASSPWGRGASNQPQHFGDGTRLSIL.

This sequence joins TRBV6-6 and TRBJ2-2; tentatively, D is TRBD1 (5 bases). The CDR3 is made up of 14 amino acids. Looked up from germline, CDR1 is MNHNY and CDR2 is SVGAGI (reference sequence). Trimming removed 6 bases from V and 4 bases from J, with 12 bases in between. CDR3 bases: TGTGCCAGCAGCCAGCAGGGAAGCACCGGGGAGCTGTTTTTT. Amino acid sequence: CASSQQGSTGELFF.